What follows are 9 T cell receptor beta chains derived from one specimen sequenced in a study of blood T cell repertoires in COVID-19. TCRdb keeps only in-frame clones here, not all; method: immunoSEQ multiplex PCR. The data show 250,000 to 350,000 clones, with over 75% seen just once and about 10% held by the top ten. Sequencing was carried out using PBMCs or T cells enriched from blood (not recorded which). The origin of the receptors is a woman in her late teens or twenties who had recovered from COVID-19.

The chain links TRBV7-9 to TRBJ2-7, with D possibly matching TRBD1 (6 bases). The CDR3 loop spans 15 amino acids. CDR1 is SEHNR, CDR2 FQNEAQ, per germline (reference sequence). Trimming pared 5 bases from V and 4 bases from J, leaving 18 bases between. CDR3 protein: CASSRGGRLSYEQYF. DNA of the CDR3: TGTGCCAGCAGCCGAGGGGGACGCTTGTCGTACGAGCAGTACTTC.

The CDR3, as DNA: TGTGCCAGCAGCACACGACAGGATAGCTCCTACAATGAGCAGTTCTTC. This gives the protein CASSTRQDSSYNEQFF. The chain uses TRBV13 and TRBJ2-1; maybe TRBD1 (6 bases). Germline CDR1 is PRHDT and CDR2 is FYEKMQ (reference sequence). V lost 5 bases to trimming and J lost 0 bases, with 14 bases between them. This CDR3 spans 16 amino acids.

This rearrangement joins TRBV28 to TRBJ2-5; 7 positions agree with TRBD1. Germline V CDR1 and CDR2: MDHEN, SYDVKM. V trimming: 3 bases; J trimming: 4 bases; junction bases outside the gene matches: 5. The CDR3 contains 14 residues. CDR3 loop: CASSFDRVGETQYF. The CDR3 nucleotides are TGTGCCAGCAGTTTCGACAGGGTTGGAGAGACCCAGTACTTC. Filled out from reference TRBV28 and TRBJ2-5, the complete variable domain reads DVKVTQSSRYLVKRTGEKVFLECVQDMDHENMFWYRQDPGLGLRLIYFSYDVKMKEKGDIPEGYSVSREKKERFSLILESASTNQTSMYLCASSFDRVGETQYFGPGTRLLVL.

The chain carries TRBV28 and TRBJ1-1; D unclear. CDR3 length equals 15 residues. The V end was cut by 7 bases, the J end by 0 bases, with 15 bases between. Germline CDR1 MDHEN, CDR2 SYDVKM. CDR3 in DNA: TGTGCCAGCACGATGACACCGACCATGAACACTGAAGCTTTCTTT. Translation: CASTMTPTMNTEAFF.

This sequence joins TRBV19 and TRBJ2-2; 8 bases fit TRBD1. V trimming: 0 bases; J trimming: 3 bases; junction bases outside the gene matches: 6. The V gene's germline CDR1 is LNHDA and CDR2 SQIVND (reference sequence). This CDR3 has 17 amino acids. CDR3 sequence (DNA): TGTGCCAGTAGTATAGATCAGAGACAGGGGCACACCGGGGAGCTGTTTTTT. Protein: CASSIDQRQGHTGELFF.

This rearrangement joins TRBV5-1 to TRBJ2-1, with 13 bases identical to TRBD2. CDR1 is SGHRS, CDR2 YFSETQ, per germline. The CDR3 loop spans 16 amino acids. J was trimmed by 6 bases and V by 4 bases; bases with no gene match: 7. Here the CDR3 reads CASSRGLAGPPNEQFF. The CDR3 region has the DNA TGCGCCAGCAGCCGGGGACTAGCGGGACCACCCAATGAGCAGTTCTTC.

The V call is TRBV19, the J call TRBJ1-4, with 8 bases fitting TRBD1. This CDR3 contains 15 residues. The germline CDR1 and CDR2 sequences are LNHDA and SQIVND (reference sequence). V was clipped by 5 bases and J by 3 bases; unmatched bases: 5. This CDR3 reads CASSPLTGANEKLFF. In nucleotides, the CDR3 is TGTGCCAGTAGTCCCCTGACAGGGGCTAATGAAAAACTGTTTTTT.

The chain has TRBV28 and TRBJ1-2; possible D gene TRBD1, 5 bases. Trimming shortened V by 7 bases and J by 6 bases, and 12 bases separated the two germline ends. CDR3 size: 12 residues. CDR1 is MDHEN and CDR2 is SYDVKM in the germline V gene. The DNA for the CDR3 is TGTGCCAGCACCTCCGGGGGACATGGCTACACCTTC. Amino acids: CASTSGGHGYTF.

V usage is TRBV15 and J usage is TRBJ2-5; a possible D gene is TRBD1 (6 bases). Per the germline V gene, CDR1 is LNHNV and CDR2 is YYDKDF (reference sequence). V was cut by 3 bases and J by 2 bases, with 13 bases left in between. The CDR3 totals 15 residues. CDR3 region: CATSRLGASQETQYF. The CDR3 nucleotides are TGTGCCACCAGCAGGCTGGGGGCTAGTCAAGAGACCCAGTACTTC.